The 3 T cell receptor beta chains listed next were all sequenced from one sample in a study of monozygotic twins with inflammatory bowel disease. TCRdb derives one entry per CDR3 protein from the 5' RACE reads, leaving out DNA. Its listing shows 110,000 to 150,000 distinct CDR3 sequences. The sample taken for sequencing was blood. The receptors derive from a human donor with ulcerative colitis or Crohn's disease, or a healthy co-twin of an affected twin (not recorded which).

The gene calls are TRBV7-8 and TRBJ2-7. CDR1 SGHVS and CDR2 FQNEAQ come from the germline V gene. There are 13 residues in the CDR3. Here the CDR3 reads CASSLSSLAEQYF.

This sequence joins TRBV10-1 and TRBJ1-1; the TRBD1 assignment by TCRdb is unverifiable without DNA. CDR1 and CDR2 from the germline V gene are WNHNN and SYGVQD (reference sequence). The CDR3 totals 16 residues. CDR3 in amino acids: CASSVRRGAENTEAFF.

The CDR3 loop is CASSLNRDSEQFF. This rearrangement joins TRBV7-9 to TRBJ2-1; the TCRdb D gene call, TRBD1, has no DNA to confirm it. The CDR3 is 13 amino acids. CDR1 SEHNR and CDR2 FQNEAQ come from the germline V gene (reference sequence).